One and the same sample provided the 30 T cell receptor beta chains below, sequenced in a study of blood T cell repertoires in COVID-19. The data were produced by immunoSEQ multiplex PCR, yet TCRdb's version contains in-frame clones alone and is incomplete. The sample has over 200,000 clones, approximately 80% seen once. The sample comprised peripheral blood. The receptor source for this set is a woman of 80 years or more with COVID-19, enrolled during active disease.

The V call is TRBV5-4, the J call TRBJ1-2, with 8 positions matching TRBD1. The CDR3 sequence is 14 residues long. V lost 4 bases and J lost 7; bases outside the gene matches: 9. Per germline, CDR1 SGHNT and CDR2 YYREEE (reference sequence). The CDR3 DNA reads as TGTGCCAGCAGCCTCGACAGGGGCGCAGGTGGCTACACCTTC. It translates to CASSLDRGAGGYTF.

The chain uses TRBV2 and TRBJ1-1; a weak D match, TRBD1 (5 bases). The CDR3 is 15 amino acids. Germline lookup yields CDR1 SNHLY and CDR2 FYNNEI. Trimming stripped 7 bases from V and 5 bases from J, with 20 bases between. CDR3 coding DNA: TGTGCCAGCAAACCCCGGAGGGACGTATTGACTGAAGCTTTCTTT. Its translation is CASKPRRDVLTEAFF.

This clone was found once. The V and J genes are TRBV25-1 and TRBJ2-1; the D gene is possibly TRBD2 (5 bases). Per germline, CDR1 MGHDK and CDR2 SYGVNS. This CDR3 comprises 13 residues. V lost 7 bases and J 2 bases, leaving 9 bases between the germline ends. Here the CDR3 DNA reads TGTGCCAGCACCCCCGGGGCCTACAATGAGCAGTTCTTC. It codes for CASTPGAYNEQFF.

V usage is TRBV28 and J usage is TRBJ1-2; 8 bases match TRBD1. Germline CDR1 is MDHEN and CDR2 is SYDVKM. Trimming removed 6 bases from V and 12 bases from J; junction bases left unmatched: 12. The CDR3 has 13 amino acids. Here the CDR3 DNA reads TGTGCCAGCAGGCGGACAGGGCTAGGGACAGACACCTTC. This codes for CASRRTGLGTDTF.

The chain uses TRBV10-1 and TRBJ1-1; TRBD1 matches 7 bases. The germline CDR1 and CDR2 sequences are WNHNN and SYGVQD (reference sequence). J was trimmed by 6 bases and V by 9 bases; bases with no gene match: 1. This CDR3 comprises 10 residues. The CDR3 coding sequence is TGCGCCAGGAGGGGGCCTGAAGCTTTCTTT. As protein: CARRGPEAFF.

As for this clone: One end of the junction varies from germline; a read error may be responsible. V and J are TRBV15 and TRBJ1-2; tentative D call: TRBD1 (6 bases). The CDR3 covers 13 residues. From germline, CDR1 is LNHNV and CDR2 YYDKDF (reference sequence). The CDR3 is CATSRDGQSYGSF. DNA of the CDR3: TGTGCCACCAGCAGAGATGGACAGTCCTACGGATCCTTC.

For the CDR3, the DNA is TGTGCCAGCCGTCGACTAGCGGGGGAAACCGGGGAGCTGTTTTTT. This translates into CASRRLAGETGELFF. The chain has TRBV2 and TRBJ2-2; 12 bases agree with TRBD2. Germline CDR1 and CDR2: SNHLY and FYNNEI. The CDR3 runs to 15 residues. V was pared by 8 bases and J by 5 bases, with 6 bases of the junction left unmatched.

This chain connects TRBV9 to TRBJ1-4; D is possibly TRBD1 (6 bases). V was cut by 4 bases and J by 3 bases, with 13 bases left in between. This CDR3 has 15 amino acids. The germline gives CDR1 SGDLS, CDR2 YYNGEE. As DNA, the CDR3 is TGTGCCAGCAGCCGCTGGGGGCACGCTAATGAAAAACTGTTTTTT. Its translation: CASSRWGHANEKLFF.

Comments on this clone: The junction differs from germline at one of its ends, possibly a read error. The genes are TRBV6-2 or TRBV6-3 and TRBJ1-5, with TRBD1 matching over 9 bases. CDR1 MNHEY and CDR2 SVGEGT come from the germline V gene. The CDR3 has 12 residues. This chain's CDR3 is CASSLQGAKASF. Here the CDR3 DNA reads TGTGCCAGCAGCCTACAGGGGGCGAAGGCCAGTTTT.

The CDR3 spells CASSPRDVPGNTIYF. CDR3 coding DNA: TGTGCCAGCTCACCCCGGGATGTACCTGGAAACACCATATATTTT. The V and J genes are TRBV18 and TRBJ1-3, with D unresolved. The germline V gene encodes CDR1 KGHSH and CDR2 LQKENI. V lost 3 bases and J 2 bases, leaving 11 bases between the germline ends. The CDR3 length is 15 residues.

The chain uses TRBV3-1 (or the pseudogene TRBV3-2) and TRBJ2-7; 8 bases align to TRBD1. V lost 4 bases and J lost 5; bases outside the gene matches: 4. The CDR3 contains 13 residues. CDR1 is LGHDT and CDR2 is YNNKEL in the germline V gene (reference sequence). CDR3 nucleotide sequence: TGTGCCAGCAGCCCGACAGGGGCCCACGAGCAGTACTTC. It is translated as CASSPTGAHEQYF.

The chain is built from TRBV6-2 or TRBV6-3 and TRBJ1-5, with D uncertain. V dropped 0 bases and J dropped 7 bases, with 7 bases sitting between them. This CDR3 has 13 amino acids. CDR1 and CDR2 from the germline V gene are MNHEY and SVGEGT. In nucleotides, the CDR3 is TGTGCCAGCAGTTACTCAACGAGGCAGCCCCAGCATTTT. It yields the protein CASSYSTRQPQHF.

The CDR3 DNA reads as TGTGCCAGCTCAGGACAGGGGGCATTTGGCTACACCTTC. Protein: CASSGQGAFGYTF. V gene TRBV18 combines with J gene TRBJ1-2; 11 nucleotides match TRBD1. Per germline, CDR1 KGHSH and CDR2 LQKENI. CDR3 size: 13 residues. The V gene end was trimmed by 5 bases and the J gene end by 7 bases; junction bases not matched to a gene: 3.

CDR3 protein: CASRDSRELFF. The CDR3 DNA reads TGTGCCAGCAGAGACTCCCGGGAGCTGTTTTTT. This chain links TRBV2 with TRBJ2-2; D gene uncertain. The germline V gene encodes CDR1 SNHLY and CDR2 FYNNEI. The CDR3 runs to 11 residues. Trimming pared 6 bases from V and 9 bases from J, leaving 8 bases between. Combining the CDR3 with reference TRBV2 and TRBJ2-2 gives the whole variable domain EPEVTQTPSHQVTQMGQEVILRCVPISNHLYFYWYRQILGQKVEFLVSFYNNEISEKSEIFDDQFSVERPDGSNFTLKIRSTKLEDSAMYFCASRDSRELFFGEGSRLTVL.

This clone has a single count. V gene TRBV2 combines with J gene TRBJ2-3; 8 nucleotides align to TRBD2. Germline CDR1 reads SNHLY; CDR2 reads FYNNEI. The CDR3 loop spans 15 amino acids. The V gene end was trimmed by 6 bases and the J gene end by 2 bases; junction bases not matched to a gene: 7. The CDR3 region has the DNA TGTGCCAGCAGCCGCCGGGGGGGGGCCACAGATACGCAGTATTTT. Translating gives CASSRRGGATDTQYF. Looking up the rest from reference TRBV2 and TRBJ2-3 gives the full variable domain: EPEVTQTPSHQVTQMGQEVILRCVPISNHLYFYWYRQILGQKVEFLVSFYNNEISEKSEIFDDQFSVERPDGSNFTLKIRSTKLEDSAMYFCASSRRGGATDTQYFGPGTRLTVL.

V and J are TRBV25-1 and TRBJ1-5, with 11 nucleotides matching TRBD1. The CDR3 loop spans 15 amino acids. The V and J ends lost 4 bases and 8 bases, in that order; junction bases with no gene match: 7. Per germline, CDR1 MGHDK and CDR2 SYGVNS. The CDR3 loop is CASSARTGGIKPQHF. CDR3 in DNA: TGTGCCAGCAGTGCCCGGACAGGGGGCATCAAGCCCCAGCATTTT.

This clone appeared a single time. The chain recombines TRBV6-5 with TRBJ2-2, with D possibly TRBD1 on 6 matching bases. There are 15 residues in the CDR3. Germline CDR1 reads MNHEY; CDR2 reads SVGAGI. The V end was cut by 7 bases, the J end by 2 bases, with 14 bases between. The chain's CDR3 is CASTPRTENTGELFF. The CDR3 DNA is TGTGCCAGCACCCCTCGGACAGAAAACACCGGGGAGCTGTTTTTT.

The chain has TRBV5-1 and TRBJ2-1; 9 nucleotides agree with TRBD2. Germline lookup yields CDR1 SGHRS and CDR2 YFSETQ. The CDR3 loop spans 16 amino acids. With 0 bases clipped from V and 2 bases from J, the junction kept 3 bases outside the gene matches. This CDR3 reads CASSLDLAGAYNEQFF. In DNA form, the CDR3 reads TGCGCCAGCAGCTTGGATTTAGCGGGAGCCTACAATGAGCAGTTCTTC.

The CDR3 DNA sequence: TGCGCCAGCAGCCGCGGGGGAGGAGACTCCTGGAACACCGGGGAGCTGTTTTTT. It codes for CASSRGGGDSWNTGELFF. The genes are TRBV5-1 and TRBJ2-2; 7 bases align to TRBD2. J was trimmed by 1 base and V by 4 bases; bases with no gene match: 13. Germline V gene sequence: CDR1 SGHRS, CDR2 YFSETQ. This CDR3 contains 18 residues.

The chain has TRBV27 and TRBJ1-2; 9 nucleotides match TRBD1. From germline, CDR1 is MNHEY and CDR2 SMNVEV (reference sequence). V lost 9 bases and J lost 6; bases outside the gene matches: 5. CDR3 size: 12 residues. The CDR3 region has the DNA TGTGCCAGTGAGACAGGGGGGAATGGCTACACCTTC. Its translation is CASETGGNGYTF.

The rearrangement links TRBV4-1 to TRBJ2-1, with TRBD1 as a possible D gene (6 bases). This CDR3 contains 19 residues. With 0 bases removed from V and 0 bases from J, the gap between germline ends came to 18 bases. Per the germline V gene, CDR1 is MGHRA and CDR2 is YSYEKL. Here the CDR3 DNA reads TGCGCCAGCAGCCAAGAGCTCAGCGTGGGGGCGAGCTCCTACAATGAGCAGTTCTTC. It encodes CASSQELSVGASSYNEQFF.

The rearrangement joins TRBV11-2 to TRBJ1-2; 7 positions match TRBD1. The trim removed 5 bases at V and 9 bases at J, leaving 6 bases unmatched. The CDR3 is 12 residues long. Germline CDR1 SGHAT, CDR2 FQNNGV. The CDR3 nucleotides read TGTGCCAGCAGCCTTCACAGGGGTAGCTACACCTTC. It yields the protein CASSLHRGSYTF.

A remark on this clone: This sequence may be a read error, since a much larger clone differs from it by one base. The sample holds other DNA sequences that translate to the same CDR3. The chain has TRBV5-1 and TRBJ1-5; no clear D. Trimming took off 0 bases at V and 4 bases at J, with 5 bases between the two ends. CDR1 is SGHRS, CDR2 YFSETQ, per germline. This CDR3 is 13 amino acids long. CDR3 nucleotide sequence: TGCGCCAGCAGCTTGGGGCAGAATCAGCCCCAGCATTTT. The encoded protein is CASSLGQNQPQHF. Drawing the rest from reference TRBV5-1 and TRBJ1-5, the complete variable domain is KAGVTQTPRYLIKTRGQQVTLSCSPISGHRSVSWYQQTPGQGLQFLFEYFSETQRNKGNFPGRFSGRQFSNSRSEMNVSTLELGDSALYLCASSLGQNQPQHFGDGTRLSIL.

The chain's CDR3 is CASSTLGGLGNTIYF. CDR3 nucleotides: TGTGCCAGCAGCACCCTTGGAGGGCTTGGAAACACCATATATTTT. This rearrangement joins TRBV5-6 to TRBJ1-3; no firm D call. The V gene's germline CDR1 is SGHDT and CDR2 YYEEEE. V was cut by 4 bases and J by 3 bases, with 14 bases left in between. This CDR3 has 15 residues. The complete variable domain, with remaining parts taken from reference TRBV5-6 and TRBJ1-3, reads DAGVTQSPTHLIKTRGQQVTLRCSPKSGHDTVSWYQQALGQGPQFIFQYYEEEERQRGNFPDRFSGHQFPNYSSELNVNALLLGDSALYLCASSTLGGLGNTIYFGEGSWLTVV.

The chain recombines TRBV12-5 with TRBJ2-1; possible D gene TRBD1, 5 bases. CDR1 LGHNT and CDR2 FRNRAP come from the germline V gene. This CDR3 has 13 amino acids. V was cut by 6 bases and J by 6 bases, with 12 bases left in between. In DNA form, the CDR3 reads TGTGCTAGTGGACAGGCCGGTATCAATGAGCAGTTCTTC. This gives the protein CASGQAGINEQFF. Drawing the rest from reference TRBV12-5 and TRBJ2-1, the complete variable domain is DARVTQTPRHKVTEMGQEVTMRCQPILGHNTVFWYRQTMMQGLELLAYFRNRAPLDDSGMPKDRFSAEMPDATLATLKIQPSEPRDSAVYFCASGQAGINEQFFGPGTRLTVL.

Here the CDR3 DNA reads TGTGCCAGCAGCTTAACAGGGGCCGCTCGCCTCCACTTT. Its protein product is CASSLTGAARLHF. The genes are TRBV7-3 and TRBJ1-6; tentative D call: TRBD1 (5 bases). This CDR3 spans 13 amino acids. CDR1 is SGHTA and CDR2 is FQGTGA in the germline V gene. V was cut by 0 bases and J by 15 bases, with 12 bases left in between.

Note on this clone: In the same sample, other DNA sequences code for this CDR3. The CDR3 DNA follows: TGTGCCAGCAGCCTAGGGGCTGCTGAAAAACTGTTTTTT. Its protein is CASSLGAAEKLFF. The chain couples TRBV7-9 to TRBJ1-4, with D possibly matching TRBD1 (5 bases). Trimming cost V 5 bases and J 7 bases, with 11 bases left between them. CDR3 length equals 13 residues. The germline V gene encodes CDR1 SEHNR and CDR2 FQNEAQ (reference sequence).

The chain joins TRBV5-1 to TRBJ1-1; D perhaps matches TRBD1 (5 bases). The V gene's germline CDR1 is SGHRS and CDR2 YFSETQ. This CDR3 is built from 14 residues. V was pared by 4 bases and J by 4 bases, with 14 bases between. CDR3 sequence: CASSGGAGGTEAFF. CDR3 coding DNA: TGCGCCAGCAGCGGAGGGGCCGGGGGCACTGAAGCTTTCTTT.

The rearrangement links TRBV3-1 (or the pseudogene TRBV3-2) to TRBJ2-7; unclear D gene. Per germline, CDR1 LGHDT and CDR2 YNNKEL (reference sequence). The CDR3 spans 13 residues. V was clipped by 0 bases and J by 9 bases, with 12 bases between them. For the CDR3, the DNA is TGTGCCAGCAGCCAAGATCAGGCTCGGCGGCAGTACTTC. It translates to CASSQDQARRQYF.

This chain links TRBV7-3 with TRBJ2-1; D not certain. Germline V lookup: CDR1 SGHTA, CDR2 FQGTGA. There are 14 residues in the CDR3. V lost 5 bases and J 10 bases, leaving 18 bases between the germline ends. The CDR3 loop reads CASSPLVGLGEQFF. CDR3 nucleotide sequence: TGTGCCAGCAGCCCACTGGTGGGCCTTGGAGAGCAGTTCTTC. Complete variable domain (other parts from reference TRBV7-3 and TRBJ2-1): GAGVSQTPSNKVTEKGKYVELRCDPISGHTALYWYRQSLGQGPEFLIYFQGTGAADDSGLPNDRFFAVRPEGSVSTLKIQRTERGDSAVYLCASSPLVGLGEQFFGPGTRLTVL.